The TCR beta chain under discussion was sequenced for a study of control samples from healthy donors and cancer patients. Germline CDR1 reads MNHEY; CDR2 reads SVGAGI. The CDR3 loop spans 12 amino acids. Trimming took 6 bases from V and 8 from J; bases not matched to a gene: 5. Clones were read by immunoSEQ multiplex PCR, and TCRdb kept only the in-frame ones, dropping some. This table holds approximately 97,000 clones, roughly 88% found once. The chain has TRBV6-5 and TRBJ1-2; 8 bases align to TRBD1. The clonotype comes from a man younger than 40 in good health. What was sequenced was blood. CDR3 sequence reads: CASRPGGDGYTF. The CDR3 DNA follows: TGTGCCAGCAGGCCAGGGGGCGACGGCTACACCTTC.